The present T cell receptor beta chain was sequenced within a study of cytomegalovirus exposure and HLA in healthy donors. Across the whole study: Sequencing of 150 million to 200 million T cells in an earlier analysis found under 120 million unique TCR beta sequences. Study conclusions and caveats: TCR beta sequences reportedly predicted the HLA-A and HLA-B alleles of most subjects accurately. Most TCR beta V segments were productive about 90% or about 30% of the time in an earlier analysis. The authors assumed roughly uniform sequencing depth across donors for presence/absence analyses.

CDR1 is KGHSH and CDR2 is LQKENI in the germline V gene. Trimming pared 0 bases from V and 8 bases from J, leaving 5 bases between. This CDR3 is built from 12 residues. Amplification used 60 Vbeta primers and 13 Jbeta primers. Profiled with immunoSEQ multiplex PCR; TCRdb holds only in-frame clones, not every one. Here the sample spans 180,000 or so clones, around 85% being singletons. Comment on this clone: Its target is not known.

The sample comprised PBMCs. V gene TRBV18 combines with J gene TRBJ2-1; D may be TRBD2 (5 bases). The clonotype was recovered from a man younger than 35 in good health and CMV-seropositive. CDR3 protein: CASSPPGDEQFF. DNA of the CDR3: TGTGCCAGCTCACCACCCGGGGATGAGCAGTTCTTC.